Listed here are 10 T cell receptor beta chains from one sample, sequenced in a study of T cells in Graves' hyperthyroidism and ophthalmopathy. The investigators amplified TCR beta CDR3 regions from RNA transcripts. The study used the HTBI primer set for a first-round RT-PCR of the TCR CDR3. MiXCR, run by TCRdb on the multiplex PCR reads, gives a single entry per CDR3 protein. This table holds a few hundred thousand distinct CDR3 sequences, around a sixth found once. Source material: blood. These receptors were collected from a woman aged 25 to 39 with Graves' hyperthyroidism.

The chain links TRBV20-1 to TRBJ1-1; 8 bases fit TRBD1. In germline, CDR1 is DFQATT, CDR2 SNEGSKA (reference sequence). The J segment lost 4 bases and the V segment lost 6 bases, leaving 10 bases of the junction unmatched. This CDR3 spans 14 amino acids. The CDR3 nucleotides are TGCAGTGCATTGACAGGGGAAGCGGGCACTGAAGCTTTCTTT. Protein sequence: CSALTGEAGTEAFF.

The chain has TRBV24-1 and TRBJ1-2; no firm D call. From germline, CDR1 is KGHDR and CDR2 SFDVKD. The CDR3 runs 13 residues. V gave up 9 bases and J gave up 2 bases, with 12 bases separating them. The CDR3, as DNA: TGTGCCACCTCGGACCACACCAACTATGGCTACACCTTC. As protein: CATSDHTNYGYTF.

The rearrangement links TRBV19 to TRBJ2-4, with D perhaps TRBD1 or TRBD2 (6 bases each). Trimming pared 4 bases from V and 3 bases from J, leaving 16 bases between. CDR3 length equals 16 residues. CDR1 and CDR2 (germline): LNHDA, SQIVND (reference sequence). CDR3 DNA sequence: TGTGCCAGTAGTACGCGACAGGACTACCTCAAAAACATTCAGTACTTC. It is translated as CASSTRQDYLKNIQYF.

In this sample, this clonotype turned up many times. The chain is built from TRBV6-5 and TRBJ1-5; D is undetermined. In germline, CDR1 is MNHEY, CDR2 SVGAGI. This CDR3 spans 16 amino acids. The V end lost 0 bases, the J end lost 0 bases, and 9 bases lay between the germline ends. This CDR3 is CASSYSTQNSNQPQHF. CDR3 DNA sequence: TGTGCCAGCAGTTACTCAACACAAAATAGCAATCAGCCCCAGCATTTT.

This clonotype was picked up many times. The rearrangement uses TRBV28 and TRBJ2-7; D is possibly TRBD1 (5 bases). Germline assignment: CDR1 MDHEN and CDR2 SYDVKM. The CDR3 runs to 11 residues. V lost 7 bases and J 3 bases, leaving 7 bases between the germline ends. CDR3 amino acids: CASIQGYEQYF. The CDR3 DNA reads as TGTGCCAGCATTCAGGGCTACGAGCAGTACTTC.

The J gene is TRBJ2-1, the V gene TRBV18; 8 positions match TRBD2. Germline-derived CDR1 and CDR2 are KGHSH and LQKENI. The CDR3 runs 17 residues. V shed 4 bases, J shed 4 bases, and the junction held 12 bases outside the gene matches. In nucleotides, the CDR3 is TGTGCCAGCTCACGAAAAGGACTAGCACAACCTTACAATGAGCAGTTCTTC. This encodes CASSRKGLAQPYNEQFF.

This clonotype was recorded at least ten times. The V and J genes are TRBV2 and TRBJ2-1, with D tentatively TRBD1 (6 bases). With 1 base removed from V and 2 bases from J, the gap between germline ends came to 9 bases. Germline loops: CDR1 SNHLY, CDR2 FYNNEI. The CDR3 covers 15 residues. The CDR3, as DNA: TGTGCCAGCAGTGAAGACAGGGCCGCCTACAATGAGCAGTTCTTC. As protein: CASSEDRAAYNEQFF.

Note on this clonotype: Being one base from a much bigger clone, this may be a read error. This rearrangement joins TRBV30 to TRBJ1-1; possibly TRBD1 for D (5 bases). CDR1 GTSNPN and CDR2 SVGIG come from the germline V gene (reference sequence). The V end lost 5 bases, the J end lost 10 bases, and 14 bases lay between the germline ends. The CDR3 runs to 11 residues. Here the CDR3 reads CAWHGPGGAFF. CDR3 sequence (DNA): TGTGCCTGGCACGGCCCCGGGGGAGCTTTCTTT.

This clonotype is a singleton in its sample. Given the absence of the conserved phenylalanine or tryptophan at the CDR3 end, a read error is likely. The chain links TRBV29-1 to TRBJ1-2; D is perhaps TRBD1 (5 bases). V gave up 5 bases and J gave up 4 bases, with 8 bases separating them. Germline V gene lookup returns CDR1 SQVTM and CDR2 ANQGSEA. The CDR3 has 11 residues. The CDR3 spells CSVPDSYGYTL. The CDR3 bases are TGCAGCGTTCCAGACAGCTATGGCTACACCCTC.

This clonotype has only a few counts. CDR3 protein: CASTQLATNTDTQYF. The CDR3 coding sequence is TGTGCCAGCACCCAACTAGCGACCAACACAGATACGCAGTATTTT. The chain has TRBV7-9 and TRBJ2-3, with 7 bases fitting TRBD2. Trimming removed 7 bases from V and 2 bases from J; junction bases left unmatched: 9. Germline assignment: CDR1 SEHNR and CDR2 FQNEAQ (reference sequence). The CDR3 sequence is 15 residues long.